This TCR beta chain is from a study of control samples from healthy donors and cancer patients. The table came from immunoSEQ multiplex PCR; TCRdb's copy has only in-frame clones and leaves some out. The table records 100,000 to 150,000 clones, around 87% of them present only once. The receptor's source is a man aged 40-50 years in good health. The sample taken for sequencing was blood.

The CDR3, as DNA: TGTGCCAGCAGTCTTGGGACAGTGAACACCGGGGAGCTGTTTTTT. Its translation is CASSLGTVNTGELFF. This chain uses TRBV27 with TRBJ2-2; 7 bases match TRBD1. The V segment lost 5 bases and the J segment 1 base; nucleotides outside the gene matches: 4. The germline gives CDR1 MNHEY, CDR2 SMNVEV (reference sequence). The CDR3 length is 15 residues.